These 9 T cell receptor beta chains were sequenced from one sample in a study of control samples from healthy donors and cancer patients (dated by TCRdb to between 2020 and 2021). Libraries came from the immunoSEQ multiplex PCR assay. This immuneACCESS table, as held by TCRdb, lists in-frame sequences with V and J called but not all clones. Of the missing ones, under half trace to an unresolved V gene in checked studies; the others have no known cause. In all, the sample holds 150,000 or so clones, and 94% of those were seen once. The ten largest account for roughly 14% of the sample. The sequenced sample was blood. The receptor source for this set is a man in his forties in good health.

V usage is TRBV28 and J usage is TRBJ1-1; D not resolved. Germline V gene data show CDR1 as MDHEN and CDR2 as SYDVKM. Trimming cost V 5 bases and J 4 bases, with 11 bases left between them. The CDR3 is 13 residues long. The CDR3 region is CASSPPSTTEAFF. The CDR3 nucleotides are TGTGCCAGCAGTCCCCCCTCGACCACTGAAGCTTTCTTT.

The chain links TRBV6-6 to TRBJ1-3; TRBD1 is a possible D gene (6 bases). The CDR3 extends over 12 amino acids. V was trimmed by 6 bases and J by 8 bases, leaving 11 bases between them. Germline V gene data show CDR1 as MNHNY and CDR2 as SVGAGI (reference sequence). The DNA of the CDR3 is TGTGCCAGCAGAACAGGGTGGCACACCATATATTTT. Encoded protein: CASRTGWHTIYF.

The chain couples TRBV27 to TRBJ2-5, with TRBD2 matching 9 bases. The CDR3 loop spans 14 amino acids. The germline V gene has CDR1 MNHEY and CDR2 SMNVEV (reference sequence). V lost 2 bases to trimming and J lost 6 bases; unmatched junction nucleotides: 4. The CDR3 reads CASSLGAGGKTQYF. DNA for the CDR3: TGTGCCAGCAGTTTAGGAGCGGGGGGTAAGACCCAGTACTTC.

The chain uses TRBV11-2 and TRBJ2-7; D call uncertain. Germline V gene sequence: CDR1 SGHAT, CDR2 FQNNGV. V lost 1 base to trimming and J lost 2 bases, with 6 bases between them. The CDR3 is 13 amino acids. The CDR3 reads CASSLAQTYEQYF. The CDR3 DNA is TGTGCCAGCAGCTTAGCACAAACCTACGAGCAGTACTTC.

The chain combines TRBV10-3 with TRBJ2-1; TRBD2 matches at 7 bases. Germline lookup yields CDR1 ENHRY and CDR2 SYGVKD. The CDR3 consists of 17 residues. J was trimmed by 1 base and V by 0 bases; bases with no gene match: 6. As DNA, the CDR3 is TGTGCCATCAGTGAGTCGCGCGGGAGAGGGTCCTACAATGAGCAGTTCTTC. Amino acid sequence: CAISESRGRGSYNEQFF.

The rearrangement uses TRBV2 and TRBJ1-1, with D possibly being TRBD1 (6 bases). With 1 base removed from V and 5 bases from J, the gap between germline ends came to 14 bases. CDR1 is SNHLY and CDR2 is FYNNEI in the germline V gene. The CDR3 totals 15 residues. The CDR3 reads CASSEGTQGLTEAFF. The CDR3 bases are TGTGCCAGCAGTGAAGGGACTCAGGGGTTGACTGAAGCTTTCTTT.

The V call is TRBV7-2, the J call TRBJ2-2; D is possibly TRBD1 (6 bases). CDR3 length equals 16 residues. The V and J ends lost 7 bases and 1 base respectively, with 16 bases between them. Germline V CDR1 and CDR2: SGHTA, FQGNSA. DNA of the CDR3: TGTGCCAGCAAGTCGCACGGGACACGGAACACCGGGGAGCTGTTTTTT. This translates into CASKSHGTRNTGELFF.

The chain has TRBV5-6 and TRBJ1-6; tentatively, D is TRBD1 (5 bases). Germline lookup yields CDR1 SGHDT and CDR2 YYEEEE. There are 12 residues in the CDR3. V dropped 0 bases and J dropped 12 bases, with 7 bases sitting between them. The CDR3 DNA reads TGTGCCAGCAGCTTGGTCGGGGGACCCCTCCACTTT. It yields the protein CASSLVGGPLHF.

The chain links TRBV18 to TRBJ1-1, with 7 bases identical to TRBD1. Germline CDR1 reads KGHSH; CDR2 reads LQKENI. The CDR3 runs to 15 residues. V lost 3 bases, J lost 1 base, and 5 bases stayed unmatched. The CDR3 sequence: CASSPLGQTNTEAFF. CDR3 sequence (DNA): TGTGCCAGCTCACCCCTGGGACAGACGAACACTGAAGCTTTCTTT.